This is a list of T cell receptor beta chains from one sample in a study of T cells in Graves' hyperthyroidism and ophthalmopathy. TCRdb reprocessed the multiplex PCR reads via MiXCR and lists one record per CDR3 protein. The sample lists a few hundred thousand distinct CDR3 sequences; 14% were seen once. What was sequenced was blood. These receptors came from a woman between 40 and 55 years old with Graves' hyperthyroidism. CDR3s include the opening cysteine and the closing phenylalanine or tryptophan. A D gene is named only where the DNA matches it firmly. Clone size appears in some rows only: once, few, many, or a class for an expanded clone.

j_call d_call v_call clone_size cdr3_aa cdr3_nt
TRBJ2-2 - TRBV5-6 - CASSLVRGRSTGELFF TGTGCCAGCAGCTTGGTGCGGGGGCGGAGCACCGGGGAGCTGTTTTTT
TRBJ2-7 TRBD2 TRBV7-3 many CASSLTSTSDSYEQYF TGTGCCAGCAGCTTAACGTCCACTAGCGACTCCTACGAGCAGTACTTC
TRBJ1-1 - TRBV20-1 many CSARTRVSTEAFF TGCAGTGCCCGAACCCGCGTCAGCACTGAAGCTTTCTTT
TRBJ1-1 - TRBV5-1 many CASSLYGGLDTEAFF TGCGCCAGCAGCTTGTATGGGGGCTTGGACACTGAAGCTTTCTTT
TRBJ2-1 - TRBV29-1 few CSVHGGDAHYNEQFF TGCAGCGTCCATGGGGGAGATGCTCACTACAATGAGCAGTTCTTC
TRBJ2-5 TRBD1 TRBV20-1 few CSARDLDRKETQYF TGCAGTGCTAGAGACCTGGACAGGAAAGAGACCCAGTACTTC
TRBJ2-1 TRBD2 TRBV11-3 - CASSLSGTNYNEQFF TGTGCCAGCAGCCTCAGCGGGACCAACTACAATGAGCAGTTCTTC
TRBJ2-2 - TRBV30 few CACLTGNPNTGELFF TGTGCCTGCCTAACCGGGAACCCTAACACCGGGGAGCTGTTTTTT
TRBJ2-1 TRBD2 TRBV7-9 few CASSLRRGAYNEQFF TGTGCCAGCAGCTTACGGCGGGGGGCCTACAATGAGCAGTTCTTC
TRBJ2-3 - TRBV27 few CASSWGGPSTDTQYF TGTGCCAGCAGTTGGGGGGGCCCCAGCACAGATACGCAGTATTTT
TRBJ1-4 TRBD1 TRBV28 - CASSSPGQGNNEKLFF TGTGCCAGCAGCTCCCCGGGACAGGGAAATAATGAAAAACTGTTTTTT
TRBJ2-3 - TRBV10-1 many CASSEIQGGDTQYF TGCGCCAGCAGTGAAATCCAGGGAGGAGATACGCAGTATTTT
TRBJ2-3 TRBD2 TRBV3-1 many CASRDLAGGPTDTQYF TGTGCCAGCAGGGATCTAGCGGGAGGGCCGACAGATACGCAGTATTTT
TRBJ2-2 - TRBV30 many CAWSVAGANTGELFF TGTGCCTGGAGTGTAGCAGGGGCCAACACCGGGGAGCTGTTTTTT
TRBJ2-1 - TRBV7-9 many CASSAGTEQFF TGTGCCAGCAGCGCAGGGACAGAGCAGTTCTTC
TRBJ1-6 TRBD1 TRBV4-1 - CASSQGRDRVNSPLHF TGCGCCAGCAGCCAAGGAAGGGACAGGGTAAATTCACCCCTCCACTTT
TRBJ1-2 - TRBV2 many CARHGTDYGYTF TGTGCCAGACACGGGACCGACTATGGCTACACCTTC
TRBJ1-3 - TRBV7-9 - CASSLGARNTIYF TGTGCCAGCAGCTTAGGGGCGAGAAACACCATATATTTT
TRBJ2-7 - TRBV12-3/TRBV12-4 many CASMRDYEQYF TGTGCCAGCATGCGGGACTACGAGCAGTACTTC
TRBJ1-2 TRBD1 TRBV28 once CASSSIGQGAYGYTF TGTGCCAGCAGTTCGATAGGACAGGGGGCGTATGGCTACACCTTC
TRBJ2-7 TRBD2 TRBV20-1 many CSASGGLAGAEQYF TGCAGTGCTAGTGGGGGACTAGCGGGAGCCGAGCAGTACTTC
TRBJ2-7 - TRBV6-5 many CASSYWDGASYEQYF TGTGCCAGCAGTTACTGGGACGGGGCCTCCTACGAGCAGTACTTC
TRBJ2-7 - TRBV28 - CASSLGRVEQYF TGTGCCAGCAGTTTGGGACGGGTCGAGCAGTACTTC
TRBJ2-4 TRBD2 TRBV6-2/TRBV6-3 - CASSYSNSGGQLAKNIQYF TGTGCCAGCAGTTACTCGAATAGCGGGGGTCAACTAGCCAAAAACATTCAGTACTTC